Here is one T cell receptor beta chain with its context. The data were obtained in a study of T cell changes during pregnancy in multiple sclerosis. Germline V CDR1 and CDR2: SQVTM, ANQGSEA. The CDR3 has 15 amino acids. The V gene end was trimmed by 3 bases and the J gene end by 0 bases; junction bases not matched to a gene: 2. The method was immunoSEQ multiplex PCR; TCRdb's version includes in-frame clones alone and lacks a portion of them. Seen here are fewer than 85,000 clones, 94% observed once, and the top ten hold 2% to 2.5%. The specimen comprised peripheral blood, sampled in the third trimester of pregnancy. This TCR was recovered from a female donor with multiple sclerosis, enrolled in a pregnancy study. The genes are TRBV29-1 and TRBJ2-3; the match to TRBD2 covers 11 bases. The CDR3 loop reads CSVEGLAESTDTQYF. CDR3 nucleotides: TGCAGCGTTGAGGGACTAGCGGAGAGCACAGATACGCAGTATTTT.